The 9 T cell receptor beta chains presented below share a single source sample, sequenced in a study of blood T cell repertoires in COVID-19. TCRdb's copy holds only in-frame clones and misses some; the assay was immunoSEQ multiplex PCR. The sample has more than 100,000 clones, approximately 80% seen once. The sequenced sample was peripheral blood. The receptors here all came from a woman between 50 and 59 years old with acute or convalescent COVID-19.

The CDR3 region is CASSDTTGGYTF. CDR3 bases: TGTGCCAGCAGTGACACCACGGGTGGCTACACCTTC. The chain links TRBV6-4 to TRBJ1-2; no reliable D call. The CDR3 is 12 amino acids. The germline V and J ends were trimmed by 2 bases and 7 bases, with 8 bases remaining between them. Germline assignment: CDR1 MRHNA and CDR2 SNTAGT.

The chain uses TRBV5-1 and TRBJ1-2; 8 nucleotides agree with TRBD1. The CDR3 sequence is 14 residues long. The V segment lost 4 bases and the J segment 7 bases; nucleotides outside the gene matches: 9. Germline V gives CDR1 SGHRS, CDR2 YFSETQ. The CDR3 DNA reads as TGCGCCAGCAGCCAAACCGGACAGGGTGGTGGCTACACCTTC. Its protein product is CASSQTGQGGGYTF.

This chain uses TRBV6-5 with TRBJ1-4; D remains unclear. There are 15 residues in the CDR3. The germline V gene encodes CDR1 MNHEY and CDR2 SVGAGI. V lost 5 bases, J lost 1 base, and 11 bases lay in between. This CDR3 reads CASSRDRVTNEKLFF. Written as DNA, the CDR3 is TGTGCCAGCAGTCGAGATAGAGTAACTAATGAAAAACTGTTTTTT.

This rearrangement joins TRBV18 to TRBJ2-2; D is unclear. Germline CDR1 KGHSH, CDR2 LQKENI. CDR3 length equals 17 residues. V was shortened by 2 bases and J by 5 bases, with 18 bases between the two germline ends. The CDR3 DNA reads as TGTGCCAGCTCACCATTTCAATCCACGAAGACTACCGGGGAGCTGTTTTTT. It specifies CASSPFQSTKTTGELFF.

This chain joins TRBV2 and TRBJ2-5; maybe TRBD1 (6 bases). The CDR3 loop spans 15 amino acids. With 5 bases removed from V and 2 bases from J, the gap between germline ends came to 15 bases. Germline-derived CDR1 and CDR2 are SNHLY and FYNNEI. The CDR3 reads CASSHSEGVQETQYF. The CDR3 nucleotides are TGTGCCAGCAGTCACAGCGAGGGGGTTCAAGAGACCCAGTACTTC.

V is TRBV5-1 and J is TRBJ1-1; D unclear. The CDR3 consists of 16 residues. V shed 3 bases and J shed 1 base, with 16 bases lying between them. The germline gives CDR1 SGHRS, CDR2 YFSETQ. CDR3 coding DNA: TGCGCCAGCAGCTCCTGGACTCTCGAGGGGAACACTGAAGCTTTCTTT. Translation gives CASSSWTLEGNTEAFF.

V is TRBV5-1 and J is TRBJ2-7; the match to TRBD2 covers 7 bases. The J segment lost 2 bases and the V segment lost 2 bases, leaving 7 bases of the junction unmatched. CDR3 length equals 15 residues. Germline-derived CDR1 and CDR2 are SGHRS and YFSETQ. The CDR3 DNA follows: TGCGCCAGCAGCTTATCGGGGGGTCCCGCCTACGAGCAGTACTTC. It yields the protein CASSLSGGPAYEQYF.

This clone was observed a few times. The CDR3 DNA sequence: TGTGCCAGCAGGGGATTGGACAGGGACTCCTACGAGCAGTACTTC. Translating gives CASRGLDRDSYEQYF. V and J are TRBV2 and TRBJ2-7; 8 nucleotides match TRBD1. The CDR3 extends over 15 amino acids. Per the germline V gene, CDR1 is SNHLY and CDR2 is FYNNEI. J gave up 0 bases and V 6 bases, and 7 bases lay outside the gene matches.

The V gene is TRBV3-1 (or the pseudogene TRBV3-2), the J gene TRBJ2-1, with 12 nucleotides matching TRBD2. With 3 bases clipped from V and 7 bases from J, the junction kept 7 bases outside the gene matches. This CDR3 is 16 amino acids long. Looked up from germline, CDR1 is LGHDT and CDR2 is YNNKEL (reference sequence). The CDR3 region is CASSQRGLAGINEQFF. The CDR3 region has the DNA TGTGCCAGCAGCCAGAGAGGACTAGCGGGGATAAATGAGCAGTTCTTC.